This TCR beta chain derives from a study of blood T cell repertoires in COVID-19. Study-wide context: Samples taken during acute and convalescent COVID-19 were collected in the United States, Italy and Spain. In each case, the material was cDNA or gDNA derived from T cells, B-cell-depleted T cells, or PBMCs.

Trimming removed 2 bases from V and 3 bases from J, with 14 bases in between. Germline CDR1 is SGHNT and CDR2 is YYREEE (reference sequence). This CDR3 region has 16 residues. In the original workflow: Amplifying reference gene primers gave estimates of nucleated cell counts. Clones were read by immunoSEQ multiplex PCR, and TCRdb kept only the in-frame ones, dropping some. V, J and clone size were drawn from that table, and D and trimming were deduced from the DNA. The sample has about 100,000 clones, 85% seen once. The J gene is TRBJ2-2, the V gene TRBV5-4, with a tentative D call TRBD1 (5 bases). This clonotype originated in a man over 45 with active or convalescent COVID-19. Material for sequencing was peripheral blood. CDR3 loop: CASSLFQARDTGELFF. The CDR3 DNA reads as TGTGCCAGCAGCTTATTCCAGGCCAGGGACACCGGGGAGCTGTTTTTT.